What follows describes a single T cell receptor beta chain. Its target antigen remains unknown. No clone much larger than this one lies a single base away; base qualities are absent. Other nucleotide sequences from this sample produce the same CDR3. This specimen comes from a study of blood T cell repertoires in COVID-19 (dated by TCRdb to about 2020). Regarding the study in general: Samples covering the acute and convalescent phases of COVID-19 were provided by collaborators in the United States, Italy and Spain. The material from the prospective study consisted of cDNA or gDNA derived from T cells, B-cell-depleted T cells, or PBMCs. Deeply sampled blood TCRbeta repertoires from subjects exposed to, actively infected with, or recovered from COVID-19 were included in the dataset. The repertoires were released in a freely available public database meant as a resource for research on the immune response to SARS-CoV-2. The samples were drawn from the first 160 participants of the ongoing ImmuneRACE study and from some 1,300 subjects provided by 6 global collaborators. The sample metadata nearly always contained a de-identified subject ID, COVID-19 status, age in years and sex. Where available, HLA class I and class II types were obtained from metadata supplied by the sample provider rather than from assay-based typing. The paper's findings and limits, for the study overall: The quantity of clinical and demographic metadata differed by source and by participant and was supplied without curation.

Participants in the prospective study were aged roughly 18 to 89 years, lived in under 30 United States geographic areas, and enrolled through a virtual design. Cohort assignment in the prospective study relied on participant-reported clinical history from a screening survey and a study questionnaire. For ImmuneRACE Cohort 3, a participant was defined as recovered based on two consecutive negative NP/OP PCR tests, clearance by a healthcare professional, or resolution of symptoms. Mobile phlebotomists in the prospective study collected whole blood, serum and a nasopharyngeal or oropharyngeal swab from every participant. Prospective study participants could optionally give additional blood draws and questionnaires over a 2-month period. Before DNA extraction, prospective study blood samples were shipped either frozen or at room temperature. Including the terminal cysteine and phenylalanine, the CDR3 comprises 14 residues. The retained sequence is limited to the CDR3, 42 bases, with the frame set at the first base. In the germline V gene, CDR1 corresponds to SGHRS and CDR2 to YFSETQ. Trimming takes 0 bases from V and 2 bases from J, and the germline ends sit 8 bases apart.

TCRbeta CDR3 regions were amplified from genomic DNA by means of the immunoSEQ Assay, a bias-controlled multiplex PCR. Per the source publication's procedure: The number of nucleated cells in each sample was estimated by amplification of reference gene primers within the assay. To quantify the absolute abundance of each unique TCRbeta CDR3 rearrangement, sequence reads were collapsed and filtered. For each sample, productive Simpson clonality was calculated as the square root of Simpson's diversity index over productive rearrangements. As stored in TCRdb, this immuneACCESS dataset retains in-frame rearrangements with V and J assigned. A fraction of the clones does not appear; measured against another copy, unresolved V genes explain less than half of the discrepancy, and the remainder lacks a known reason. V and J calls and clone size are given by that table; D and trimming were obtained from the DNA. In this sample the table shows 310,000 or so clones, approximately 90% of which occur a single time. The ten largest clones take up under 6.5% of the sample.

The source is a woman aged 30 to 39 who had recovered from COVID-19. The sequencing sample was made of PBMCs or T cells enriched from blood (not recorded which). The chain is made from TRBV5-1 and TRBJ1-1; the D gene cannot be resolved reliably. The nucleotide sequence is given as TGCGCCAGCAGCTTGGCACAGACAAACACTGAAGCTTTCTTT. Its coded protein is CASSLAQTNTEAFF.